One and the same sample provided the 14 T cell receptor beta chains below, sequenced in a study of CD8 T cells in ankylosing spondylitis (dated by TCRdb to about 2017). The library relied on 5' RACE. The listed sequencing device is Illumina HiSeq 2500. Clones were called with MiXCR by TCRdb after fastp trimmed the public reads at Q25, and only in-frame beta chains were retained. Duplicate CDR3 protein sequences are folded into a single record with the most common DNA and genes. The sample contains 200,000 to 250,000 distinct CDR3 sequences, roughly 26% of them found a single time. The ten largest clones add up to about 6.2% of the sample. Sequenced material: blood, either unsorted or a sorted T cell fraction (not recorded which). The source is a male donor with ankylosing spondylitis or in good health (not recorded which).

The chain has TRBV6-1 and TRBJ2-3, with D possibly matching TRBD1 (5 bases). Germline V lookup: CDR1 MNHNS, CDR2 SASEGT. V lost 3 bases and J 1 base, leaving 5 bases between the germline ends. CDR3 size: 13 residues. CDR3 loop: CASSETGTDTQYF. CDR3 in DNA: TGTGCCAGCAGTGAGACAGGCACAGATACGCAGTATTTT.

Many counts were recorded for this clonotype. V is TRBV11-2 and J is TRBJ2-2; 8 nucleotides align to TRBD1. This CDR3 spans 14 amino acids. CDR1 and CDR2 from the germline V gene are SGHAT and FQNNGV. V shed 5 bases and J 4 bases; nucleotides not matched to a gene: 3. CDR3 protein: CASSRDRITGELFF. The CDR3 bases are TGTGCCAGCAGCCGGGACAGGATCACCGGGGAGCTGTTTTTT.

This clonotype was observed many times. This CDR3 is CASSLGQGRPTF. In DNA form, the CDR3 reads TGCGCCAGCAGCTTGGGACAGGGTCGGCCCACCTTC. The J gene is TRBJ1-2, the V gene TRBV5-1; TRBD1 matches 7 bases. The CDR3 runs to 12 residues. Germline CDR1 and CDR2: SGHRS and YFSETQ. V shed 0 bases and J 13 bases; nucleotides not matched to a gene: 6.

This clonotype was picked up a small number of times. The gene calls are TRBV3-1 and TRBJ2-5; 7 nucleotides match TRBD2. The V gene's germline CDR1 is LGHDT and CDR2 YNNKEL (reference sequence). With V trimmed by 0 bases and J by 1 base, 11 bases remained unmatched. The CDR3 covers 18 residues. The CDR3: CASSQEGTTMLGQETQYF. The CDR3 nucleotides are TGTGCCAGCAGCCAAGAGGGGACTACCATGTTGGGCCAAGAGACCCAGTACTTC.

The CDR3 reads CAIRGQGGSYEQYF. The CDR3, as DNA: TGTGCCATCAGAGGACAGGGGGGCTCCTACGAGCAGTACTTC. This chain uses TRBV10-3 with TRBJ2-7; 10 bases line up with TRBD1. With 6 bases clipped from V and 0 bases from J, the junction kept 2 bases outside the gene matches. This CDR3 is 14 amino acids long. CDR1 and CDR2 (germline): ENHRY, SYGVKD.

The CDR3 protein is CSVGGRETQYF. The CDR3, as DNA: TGCAGCGTCGGGGGCCGGGAGACCCAGTACTTC. J is TRBJ2-5 and V is TRBV29-1; TRBD1 or TRBD2 may be the D gene (6 bases each). This CDR3 contains 11 residues. Germline V CDR1 and CDR2: SQVTM, ANQGSEA. V lost 6 bases to trimming and J lost 5 bases, with 10 bases between them.

This clonotype has ten or more counts. The V call is TRBV6-5, the J call TRBJ2-7; tentatively, D is TRBD1 (5 bases). Trimming pared 6 bases from V and 3 bases from J, leaving 6 bases between. Germline CDR1 and CDR2: MNHEY and SVGAGI. The CDR3 covers 11 residues. The CDR3 here is CASSDSYEQYF. In nucleotides, the CDR3 is TGTGCCAGCAGCGACAGCTACGAGCAGTACTTC.

The sample holds a few counts of this clonotype. V gene TRBV4-3 combines with J gene TRBJ1-1; unclear D gene. Germline V gene sequence: CDR1 LGHNA, CDR2 YSLEER. The V end lost 0 bases, the J end lost 4 bases, and 12 bases lay between the germline ends. CDR3 length: 15 amino acids. The CDR3 here is CASSQEGAVGTEAFF. The CDR3, as DNA: TGCGCCAGCAGCCAAGAAGGAGCTGTGGGCACTGAAGCTTTCTTT.

This clonotype was seen at least ten times. This chain uses TRBV25-1 with TRBJ1-4; a weak D match, TRBD1 (5 bases). Germline V CDR1 and CDR2: MGHDK, SYGVNS. The CDR3 has 12 residues. V shed 4 bases and J shed 11 bases, with 11 bases lying between them. CDR3 protein: CASSVGAGKLFF. CDR3 nucleotide sequence: TGTGCCAGCAGTGTCGGGGCCGGGAAACTGTTTTTT.

This clonotype came up many times. The chain carries TRBV6-5 and TRBJ2-2; D is unclear. V was shortened by 4 bases and J by 2 bases, with 14 bases between the two germline ends. Germline V CDR1 and CDR2: MNHEY, SVGAGI. The CDR3 is 16 amino acids. The CDR3 reads CASSSPGAQNTGELFF. In DNA form, the CDR3 reads TGTGCCAGCAGTTCCCCGGGCGCCCAAAACACCGGGGAGCTGTTTTTT.

This clonotype was counted a few times. The CDR3 region is CASSAALAGIQETQYF. CDR3 DNA: TGTGCCAGCTCAGCAGCTCTAGCGGGAATCCAAGAGACCCAGTACTTC. The chain carries TRBV18 and TRBJ2-5; 9 nucleotides line up with TRBD2. The CDR3 runs 16 residues. J was trimmed by 1 base and V by 5 bases; bases with no gene match: 8. Per the germline V gene, CDR1 is KGHSH and CDR2 is LQKENI.

The chain joins TRBV29-1 to TRBJ1-4; D unclear. CDR1 and CDR2 from the germline V gene are SQVTM and ANQGSEA. The CDR3 spans 12 residues. V lost 4 bases and J 10 bases, leaving 13 bases between the germline ends. The CDR3 region has the DNA TGCAGCGTTGCTGGGCCCGAGGGAAAACTGTTTTTT. Residues: CSVAGPEGKLFF.

The rearrangement uses TRBV20-1 and TRBJ1-2, with D possibly TRBD1 on 5 matching bases. V lost 3 bases and J lost 6, with 14 bases in between. Germline-derived CDR1 and CDR2 are DFQATT and SNEGSKA (reference sequence). The CDR3 runs 13 residues. CDR3 bases: TGCAGTGCTAGCCGGTCGGGGGGAGATGGCTACACCTTC. This translates into CSASRSGGDGYTF.

This clonotype was recorded at least ten times. The rearrangement links TRBV3-1 to TRBJ1-6; no definite D call. CDR1 is LGHDT, CDR2 YNNKEL, per germline (reference sequence). V lost 1 base, J lost 6 bases, and 7 bases lay in between. The CDR3 is made up of 14 amino acids. Here the CDR3 reads CASSQGGGNSPLHF. The CDR3 DNA sequence: TGTGCCAGCAGCCAAGGGGGAGGTAATTCACCCCTCCACTTT.